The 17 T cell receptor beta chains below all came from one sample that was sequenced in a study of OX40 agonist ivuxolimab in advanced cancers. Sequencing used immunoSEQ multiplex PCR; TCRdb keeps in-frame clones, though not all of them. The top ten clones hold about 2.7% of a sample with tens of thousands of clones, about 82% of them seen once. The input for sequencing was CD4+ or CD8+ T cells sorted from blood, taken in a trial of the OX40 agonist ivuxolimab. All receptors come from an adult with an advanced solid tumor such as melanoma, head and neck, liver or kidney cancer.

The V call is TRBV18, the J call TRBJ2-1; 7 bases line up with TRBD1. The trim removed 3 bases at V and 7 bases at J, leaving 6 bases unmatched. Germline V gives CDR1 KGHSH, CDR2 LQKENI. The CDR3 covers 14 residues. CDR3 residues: CASSPGQERNEQFF. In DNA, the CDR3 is TGTGCCAGCTCACCTGGACAGGAACGAAATGAGCAGTTCTTC.

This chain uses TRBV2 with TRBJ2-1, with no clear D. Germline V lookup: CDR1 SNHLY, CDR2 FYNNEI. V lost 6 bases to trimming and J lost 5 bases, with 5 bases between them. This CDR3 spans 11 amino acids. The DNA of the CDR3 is TGTGCCAGCAGCTACAACAATGAGCAGTTCTTC. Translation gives CASSYNNEQFF.

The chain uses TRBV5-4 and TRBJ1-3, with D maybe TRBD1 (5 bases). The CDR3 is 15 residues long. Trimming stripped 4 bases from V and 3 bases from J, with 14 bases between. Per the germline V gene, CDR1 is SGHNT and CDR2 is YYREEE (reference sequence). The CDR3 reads CASSPDTGRGNTIYF. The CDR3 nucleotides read TGTGCCAGCAGCCCGGATACAGGTCGTGGAAACACCATATATTTT.

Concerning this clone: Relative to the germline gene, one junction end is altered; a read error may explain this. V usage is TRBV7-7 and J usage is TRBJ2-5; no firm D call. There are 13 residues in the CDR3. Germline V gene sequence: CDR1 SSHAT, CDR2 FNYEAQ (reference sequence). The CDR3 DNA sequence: TGTGCTAGCAGCTCGGATAGGCAAGAGACCCAGTACTTC. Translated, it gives CASSSDRQETQYF.

CDR3 in amino acids: CASSFGRRTEQYF. The CDR3 DNA reads as TGTGCCAGCAGTTTTGGACGCCGAACCGAGCAGTACTTC. The V and J genes are TRBV27 and TRBJ2-7, with D unresolved. Germline-derived CDR1 and CDR2 are MNHEY and SMNVEV (reference sequence). The CDR3 totals 13 residues. V lost 3 bases and J 6 bases, leaving 12 bases between the germline ends.

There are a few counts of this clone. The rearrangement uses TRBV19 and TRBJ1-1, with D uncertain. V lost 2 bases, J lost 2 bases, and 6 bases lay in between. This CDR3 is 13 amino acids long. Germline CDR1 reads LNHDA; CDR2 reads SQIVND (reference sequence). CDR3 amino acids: CASSIRVNTEAFF. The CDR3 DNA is TGTGCCAGTAGTATACGGGTAAACACTGAAGCTTTCTTT.

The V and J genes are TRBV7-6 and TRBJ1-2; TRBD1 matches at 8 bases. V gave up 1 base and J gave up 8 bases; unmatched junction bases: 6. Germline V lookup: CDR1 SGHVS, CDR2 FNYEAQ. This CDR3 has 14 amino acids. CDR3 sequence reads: CASSLEQGAGGYTF. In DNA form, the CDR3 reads TGTGCCAGCAGCTTAGAGCAGGGGGCCGGCGGCTACACCTTC. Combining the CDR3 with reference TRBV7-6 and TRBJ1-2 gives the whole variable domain GAGVSQSPRYKVTKRGQDVALRCDPISGHVSLYWYRQALGQGPEFLTYFNYEAQQDKSGLPNDRFSAERPEGSISTLTIQRTEQRDSAMYRCASSLEQGAGGYTFGSGTRLTVV.

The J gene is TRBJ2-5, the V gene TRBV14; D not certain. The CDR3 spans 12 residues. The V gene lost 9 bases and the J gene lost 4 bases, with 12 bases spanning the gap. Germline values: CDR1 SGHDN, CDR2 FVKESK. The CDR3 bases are TGTGCCAGTTCCCACCGGATAGAGACCCAGTACTTC. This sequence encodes CASSHRIETQYF.

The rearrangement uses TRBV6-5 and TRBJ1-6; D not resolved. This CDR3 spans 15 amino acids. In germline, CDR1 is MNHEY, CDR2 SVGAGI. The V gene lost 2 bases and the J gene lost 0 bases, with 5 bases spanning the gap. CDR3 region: CASSYASSYNSPLHF. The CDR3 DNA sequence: TGTGCCAGCAGTTACGCCAGCTCCTATAATTCACCCCTCCACTTT.

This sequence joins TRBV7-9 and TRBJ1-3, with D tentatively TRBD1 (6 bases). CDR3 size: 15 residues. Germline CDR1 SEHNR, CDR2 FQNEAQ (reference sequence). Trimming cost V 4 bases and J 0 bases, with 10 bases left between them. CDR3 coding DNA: TGTGCCAGCAGCTCCCAGGGGAGCTCTGGAAACACCATATATTTT. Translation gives CASSSQGSSGNTIYF.

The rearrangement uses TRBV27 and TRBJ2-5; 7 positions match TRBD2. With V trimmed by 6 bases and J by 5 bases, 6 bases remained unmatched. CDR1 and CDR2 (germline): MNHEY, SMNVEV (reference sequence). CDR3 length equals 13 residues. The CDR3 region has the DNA TGTGCCAGCAGGAAGGGTAGCGGGGAGACCCAGTACTTC. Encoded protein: CASRKGSGETQYF.

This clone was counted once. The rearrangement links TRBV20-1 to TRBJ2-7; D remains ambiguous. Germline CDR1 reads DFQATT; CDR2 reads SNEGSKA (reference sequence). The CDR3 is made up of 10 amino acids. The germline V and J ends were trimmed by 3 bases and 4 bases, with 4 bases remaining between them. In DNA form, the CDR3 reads TGCAGTGCTAGGGGGTACGAGCAGTACTTC. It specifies CSARGYEQYF.

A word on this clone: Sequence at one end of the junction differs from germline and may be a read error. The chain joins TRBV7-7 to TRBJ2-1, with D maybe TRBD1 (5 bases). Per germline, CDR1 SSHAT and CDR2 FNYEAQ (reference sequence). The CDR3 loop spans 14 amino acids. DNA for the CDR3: TGTGCTAGCAGCTTGACCAGGGATCACAATGAGCAGTTCTTC. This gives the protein CASSLTRDHNEQFF. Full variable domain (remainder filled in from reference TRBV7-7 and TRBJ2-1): GAGVSQSPRYKVTKRGQDVTLRCDPISSHATLYWYQQALGQGPEFLTYFNYEAQPDKSGLPSDRFSAERPEGSISTLTIQRTEQRDSAMYRCASSLTRDHNEQFFGPGTRLTVL.

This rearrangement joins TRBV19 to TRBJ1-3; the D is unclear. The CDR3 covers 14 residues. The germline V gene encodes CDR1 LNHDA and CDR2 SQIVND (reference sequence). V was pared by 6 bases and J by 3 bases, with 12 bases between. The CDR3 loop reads CASSLGVRGNTIYF. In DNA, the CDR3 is TGTGCCAGTAGCCTCGGGGTTCGTGGAAACACCATATATTTT.

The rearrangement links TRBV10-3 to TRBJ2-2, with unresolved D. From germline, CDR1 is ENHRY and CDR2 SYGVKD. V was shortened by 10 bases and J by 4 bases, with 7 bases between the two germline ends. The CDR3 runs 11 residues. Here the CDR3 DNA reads TGTGCCAGCAGAGTCACCGGGGAGCTGTTTTTT. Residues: CASRVTGELFF.

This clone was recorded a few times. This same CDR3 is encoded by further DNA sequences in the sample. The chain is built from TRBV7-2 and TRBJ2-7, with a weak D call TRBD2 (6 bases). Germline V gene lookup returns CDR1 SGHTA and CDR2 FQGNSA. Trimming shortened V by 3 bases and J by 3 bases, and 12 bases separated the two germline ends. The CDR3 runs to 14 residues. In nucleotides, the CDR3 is TGTGCCAGCAGCTTGGACGGGGGTAACTACGAGCAGTACTTC. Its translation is CASSLDGGNYEQYF.

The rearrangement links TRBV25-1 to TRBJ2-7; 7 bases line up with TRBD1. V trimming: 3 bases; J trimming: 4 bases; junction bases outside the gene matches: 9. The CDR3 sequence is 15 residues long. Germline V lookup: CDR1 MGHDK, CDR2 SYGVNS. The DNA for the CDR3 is TGTGCCAGCAGTGACCCCAGGGGGACGGGGTACGAGCAGTACTTC. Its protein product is CASSDPRGTGYEQYF.